This is a list of T cell receptor beta chains from one sample in a study of CD8+CD57+ T cells in acquired aplastic anemia. From the reads, TCRdb called clonotypes with MiXCR, one entry per CDR3 protein. Here the sample spans hundreds of thousands of distinct CDR3 sequences, approximately 32% being singletons. The sequencing sample was made of sorted CD4+, CD8+, or CD8+CD57+ T cells (not recorded which) from PBMCs. These receptors originate from a human donor with aplastic anemia. Both conserved end residues are part of each CDR3. The order of the fields is D gene, J gene, V gene, clone size, CDR3 DNA, CDR3 protein. A D gene is named only where the DNA matches it firmly. Not all rows give a size; the values are once, few, many and, for expanded clones, a class.

d_gene: TRBD1; j_gene: TRBJ2-5; v_gene: TRBV12-3/TRBV12-4; abundance: .; CDR3nt: TGTGCCAGCAGTTTAGACAGGGGCATCTCACCAGAGACCCAGTACTTC; CDR3aa: CASSLDRGISPETQYF
d_gene: .; j_gene: TRBJ2-7; v_gene: TRBV7-9; abundance: many; CDR3nt: TGTGCCGGAAAACTTGGACCCTACGAGCAGTACTTC; CDR3aa: CAGKLGPYEQYF
d_gene: .; j_gene: TRBJ2-3; v_gene: TRBV25-1; abundance: .; CDR3nt: TGTGCCAGCAGTGACCCGCCGGCAGATACGCAGTATTTT; CDR3aa: CASSDPPADTQYF
d_gene: TRBD2; j_gene: TRBJ2-5; v_gene: TRBV7-9; abundance: .; CDR3nt: TGTGCCAGTCTTTGGTGGGGACTAGCGGACCAAGAGACCCAGTACTTC; CDR3aa: CASLWWGLADQETQYF
d_gene: TRBD2; j_gene: TRBJ2-3; v_gene: TRBV12-3/TRBV12-4; abundance: few; CDR3nt: TGTGCCAGCAGGCTAGCGGGAGTAGCAGATACGCAGTATTTT; CDR3aa: CASRLAGVADTQYF
d_gene: .; j_gene: TRBJ1-5; v_gene: TRBV24-1; abundance: .; CDR3nt: TGTGCCACCAGTGTGATACTCCGAAGGGATGAGGGGGATCAGCCCCAGCATTTT; CDR3aa: CATSVILRRDEGDQPQHF
d_gene: TRBD2; j_gene: TRBJ2-1; v_gene: TRBV19; abundance: few; CDR3nt: TGTGCCAGTAGTATCCGTAGCCCTAGCGGGAGCCCCTACAATGAGCAGTTCTTC; CDR3aa: CASSIRSPSGSPYNEQFF
d_gene: .; j_gene: TRBJ1-5; v_gene: TRBV7-4; abundance: many; CDR3nt: TGTGCCAGCACCCGAGGCAGAAACCAGCCCCAGCATTTT; CDR3aa: CASTRGRNQPQHF
d_gene: TRBD1; j_gene: TRBJ1-5; v_gene: TRBV15; abundance: many; CDR3nt: TGTGCCACCGGGGACAGGGGAGGGGGCCTATATAGCAATCAGCCCCAGCATTTT; CDR3aa: CATGDRGGGLYSNQPQHF
d_gene: .; j_gene: TRBJ1-2; v_gene: TRBV12-3/TRBV12-4; abundance: many; CDR3nt: TGTGCCAGCAGTCTTGGGAGGACCGGCGGTGGCTACACCTTC; CDR3aa: CASSLGRTGGGYTF
d_gene: TRBD1; j_gene: TRBJ1-2; v_gene: TRBV24-1; abundance: .; CDR3nt: TGTGCCACCAGTGATACCGGGACAGGGGGCGCGTGCTTCAACTATGGCTACACCTTC; CDR3aa: CATSDTGTGGACFNYGYTF
d_gene: TRBD1; j_gene: TRBJ1-4; v_gene: TRBV5-6; abundance: .; CDR3nt: TGTGCCAGCATCTCCGGGACAGGGGGTTTAGAAAAACTGTTTTTT; CDR3aa: CASISGTGGLEKLFF
d_gene: .; j_gene: TRBJ1-4; v_gene: TRBV9; abundance: few; CDR3nt: TGTGCCAGCAGCGTTTCGCCCGGCTCTAATGAAAAACTGTTTTTT; CDR3aa: CASSVSPGSNEKLFF
d_gene: .; j_gene: TRBJ2-2; v_gene: TRBV7-2; abundance: .; CDR3nt: TGTGCCAGCAGCCAAGGACAGACCGGGGAGCTGTTTTTT; CDR3aa: CASSQGQTGELFF
d_gene: .; j_gene: TRBJ1-1; v_gene: TRBV7-9; abundance: many; CDR3nt: TGTGCCAGCAGCCCGACAGCGAACACTGAAGCTTTCTTT; CDR3aa: CASSPTANTEAFF
d_gene: .; j_gene: TRBJ2-7; v_gene: TRBV18; abundance: .; CDR3nt: TGTGCCAGCTCACCTCTGGGGGAGAGGGACGAGCAGTACTTC; CDR3aa: CASSPLGERDEQYF
d_gene: .; j_gene: TRBJ1-4; v_gene: TRBV7-8; abundance: many; CDR3nt: TGTGCCAGCAGCCAATTTAATGAAAAACTGTTTTTT; CDR3aa: CASSQFNEKLFF
d_gene: .; j_gene: TRBJ1-1; v_gene: TRBV25-1; abundance: .; CDR3nt: TGTGCCAGCAGCGCTACGCTAGGGATGCACACTGAAGCTTTCTTT; CDR3aa: CASSATLGMHTEAFF
d_gene: TRBD1; j_gene: TRBJ1-6; v_gene: TRBV7-9; abundance: .; CDR3nt: TGTGCCAGCAGCACAGGGGATTACTCACCCCTCCACTTT; CDR3aa: CASSTGDYSPLHF
d_gene: TRBD1; j_gene: TRBJ1-2; v_gene: TRBV29-1; abundance: many; CDR3nt: TGCAGCGTACAGGGGGATGGCTACACCTTC; CDR3aa: CSVQGDGYTF
d_gene: .; j_gene: TRBJ1-2; v_gene: TRBV2; abundance: .; CDR3nt: TGTGCCAGCGACGACACAGGGAATGGCTACACCTTC; CDR3aa: CASDDTGNGYTF
d_gene: .; j_gene: TRBJ2-1; v_gene: TRBV5-1; abundance: .; CDR3nt: TGCGCCAGCAGCTTGGTGGGCCAGGTGATCTACAATGAGCAGTTCTTC; CDR3aa: CASSLVGQVIYNEQFF
d_gene: TRBD1; j_gene: TRBJ1-2; v_gene: TRBV27; abundance: .; CDR3nt: TGTGCCAGCAGTTTGGGACAGTTCTATGGCTACACCTTC; CDR3aa: CASSLGQFYGYTF
d_gene: .; j_gene: TRBJ2-3; v_gene: TRBV20-1; abundance: many; CDR3nt: TGCAGTGCTGCTAACGACGGTCGGGCTACGCAGTATTTT; CDR3aa: CSAANDGRATQYF
d_gene: .; j_gene: TRBJ2-5; v_gene: TRBV20-1; abundance: many; CDR3nt: TGCAGTGCTGGTGGACGGCAGCAAGAGACCCAGTACTTC; CDR3aa: CSAGGRQQETQYF
d_gene: .; j_gene: TRBJ1-2; v_gene: TRBV30; abundance: .; CDR3nt: TGTGCCTCCTCAGGTCGGGCAGCGAACTATGGCTACACCTTC; CDR3aa: CASSGRAANYGYTF
d_gene: .; j_gene: TRBJ2-3; v_gene: TRBV7-3; abundance: many; CDR3nt: TGTGCCAGCAGCTTTCTAGGAGATACGCAGTATTTT; CDR3aa: CASSFLGDTQYF
d_gene: TRBD2; j_gene: TRBJ2-3; v_gene: TRBV20-1; abundance: few; CDR3nt: TGCAGTGCTCTACGACTAGCGGGACGGACAGATACGCAGTATTTT; CDR3aa: CSALRLAGRTDTQYF
d_gene: TRBD1; j_gene: TRBJ1-1; v_gene: TRBV14; abundance: .; CDR3nt: TGTGCCAGCAGCCAAGTTGGCAGGGGGCAGGGCACTGGAGCTTTCTTT; CDR3aa: CASSQVGRGQGTGAFF
d_gene: .; j_gene: TRBJ1-5; v_gene: TRBV9; abundance: many; CDR3nt: TGTGCCAGCAGCGCCACGGGGAGCAATCAGCCCCAGCATTTT; CDR3aa: CASSATGSNQPQHF
d_gene: TRBD1; j_gene: TRBJ2-6; v_gene: TRBV5-1; abundance: .; CDR3nt: TGCGCCAGCAGCTTGGAGCTTGGCAGGGGGCTAGGTGGGGCCAACGTCCTGACTTTC; CDR3aa: CASSLELGRGLGGANVLTF
d_gene: .; j_gene: TRBJ1-5; v_gene: TRBV24-1; abundance: .; CDR3nt: TGTGCCAGCAGTACAGGGTACAATCAGCCCCAGCATTTT; CDR3aa: CASSTGYNQPQHF
d_gene: .; j_gene: TRBJ2-1; v_gene: TRBV25-1; abundance: many; CDR3nt: TGTGCCAGCAGTGAAGGGCCTAGGGCCCGGTTTGGGTATGAGCAGTTCTTC; CDR3aa: CASSEGPRARFGYEQFF
d_gene: .; j_gene: TRBJ2-3; v_gene: TRBV20-1; abundance: .; CDR3nt: TGCAGTGCTAGGTGGGGGGGGGCCGTAGATACGCAGTATTTT; CDR3aa: CSARWGGAVDTQYF
d_gene: TRBD1; j_gene: TRBJ1-1; v_gene: TRBV5-6; abundance: .; CDR3nt: TGTGCCAGCAGCTTGAGTGGGACAGGGGTTACTGAAGCTTTCTTT; CDR3aa: CASSLSGTGVTEAFF
d_gene: .; j_gene: TRBJ1-6; v_gene: TRBV2; abundance: many; CDR3nt: TGTGCCAGCACTGCTACACGGCCCCTCCACTTT; CDR3aa: CASTATRPLHF
d_gene: .; j_gene: TRBJ2-3; v_gene: TRBV4-2; abundance: many; CDR3nt: TGCGCCAGCAGCCGACATCAGGGGTCTGGCACAGATACGCAGTATTTT; CDR3aa: CASSRHQGSGTDTQYF
d_gene: .; j_gene: TRBJ1-3; v_gene: TRBV12-3/TRBV12-4; abundance: few; CDR3nt: TGTGCCAGCAGTTTATATCCCGTGTCTGGAAACACCATATATTTT; CDR3aa: CASSLYPVSGNTIYF
d_gene: .; j_gene: TRBJ1-5; v_gene: TRBV12-3/TRBV12-4; abundance: .; CDR3nt: TGTGCCAGCAACTCCGGACAGATACTTAGCAATCAGCCCCAGCATTTT; CDR3aa: CASNSGQILSNQPQHF
d_gene: .; j_gene: TRBJ2-7; v_gene: TRBV7-2; abundance: many; CDR3nt: TGTGCCAGCAGCCAAGCACGGGGTTTTTACGAGCAGTACTTC; CDR3aa: CASSQARGFYEQYF
d_gene: .; j_gene: TRBJ2-5; v_gene: TRBV7-9; abundance: many; CDR3nt: TGTGCCAGCAGCACCGGACAGTACCAAGAGACCCAGTACTTC; CDR3aa: CASSTGQYQETQYF
d_gene: TRBD2; j_gene: TRBJ2-7; v_gene: TRBV11-1; abundance: .; CDR3nt: TGTGCCAGCAGTCTAGCAACTAGCGGGGGTTCCTACGAGCAGTACTTC; CDR3aa: CASSLATSGGSYEQYF
d_gene: .; j_gene: TRBJ1-5; v_gene: TRBV2; abundance: .; CDR3nt: TGTGCCAGCAGGGGCTCCAGAGGGAGCAATCAGCCCCGGCATTTT; CDR3aa: CASRGSRGSNQPRHF
d_gene: .; j_gene: TRBJ2-2; v_gene: TRBV7-2; abundance: .; CDR3nt: TGTGCCAGCAGCACCCGGGAACTAAACACCGGGGAGCTGTTTTTT; CDR3aa: CASSTRELNTGELFF
d_gene: TRBD1; j_gene: TRBJ1-1; v_gene: TRBV11-1; abundance: .; CDR3nt: TGTGCCAGCAGCCGCGGAACAGGGGGCGAAAACACTGAAGCTTTCTTT; CDR3aa: CASSRGTGGENTEAFF
d_gene: .; j_gene: TRBJ2-5; v_gene: TRBV10-3; abundance: many; CDR3nt: TGTGCCATCAGTGAGTCGAGCGTCCATAAAGGGGAGACCCAGTACTTC; CDR3aa: CAISESSVHKGETQYF
d_gene: .; j_gene: TRBJ2-1; v_gene: TRBV24-1; abundance: .; CDR3nt: TGTGCCACCAGGGACAGTTCCTATGGAAATGAGCAGTTCTTC; CDR3aa: CATRDSSYGNEQFF
d_gene: TRBD2; j_gene: TRBJ2-5; v_gene: TRBV19; abundance: .; CDR3nt: TGTGCCAGTAGTTCCGCCGGCCGGGGGGGCCTCGAGACCCAGTACTTC; CDR3aa: CASSSAGRGGLETQYF
d_gene: TRBD2; j_gene: TRBJ2-5; v_gene: TRBV7-9; abundance: .; CDR3nt: TGTGCCAGCAGCCCCAGAAGCGGGGGACAAGAGACCCAGTACTTC; CDR3aa: CASSPRSGGQETQYF
d_gene: .; j_gene: TRBJ1-2; v_gene: TRBV6-1; abundance: .; CDR3nt: TGTGCCAGCAGGGGACCTTTGGATGGCTACACCTTC; CDR3aa: CASRGPLDGYTF
d_gene: TRBD1; j_gene: TRBJ1-2; v_gene: TRBV29-1; abundance: once; CDR3nt: TGCAGCGTAGACCTGGGACAGGGTAACTATGGCTACACCTTC; CDR3aa: CSVDLGQGNYGYTF
d_gene: .; j_gene: TRBJ2-1; v_gene: TRBV9; abundance: .; CDR3nt: TGTGCCAGCAGCACCGATCAGACTCCTCGTGCCTACAATGAGCAGTTCTTC; CDR3aa: CASSTDQTPRAYNEQFF
d_gene: TRBD2; j_gene: TRBJ2-5; v_gene: TRBV7-9; abundance: .; CDR3nt: TGTGCCAGCAGTTCCTCTTTGGGACTAGGCCAAGAGACCCAGTACTTC; CDR3aa: CASSSSLGLGQETQYF
d_gene: TRBD2; j_gene: TRBJ2-3; v_gene: TRBV11-1; abundance: few; CDR3nt: TGTGCCAGCAGCTTAGTACGAGCGGGGGGGCTAGGAACGCAGTATTTT; CDR3aa: CASSLVRAGGLGTQYF
d_gene: TRBD2; j_gene: TRBJ2-7; v_gene: TRBV10-1; abundance: .; CDR3nt: TGCGCCAGCGATAGCGGGAGATCCTACGAGCAGTACTTC; CDR3aa: CASDSGRSYEQYF
d_gene: .; j_gene: TRBJ2-5; v_gene: TRBV5-1; abundance: .; CDR3nt: TGCGCCAGTAGTCTTGGTGGAGAAGGAGAGACCCAGTACTTC; CDR3aa: CASSLGGEGETQYF
d_gene: TRBD1; j_gene: TRBJ1-2; v_gene: TRBV29-1; abundance: once; CDR3nt: TGCAGCGGCAGGGGGCGTGGCTACACCTTC; CDR3aa: CSGRGRGYTF
d_gene: .; j_gene: TRBJ1-4; v_gene: TRBV19; abundance: many; CDR3nt: TGTGCCAGTAGTATGGCAGCCACTCACATTTTT; CDR3aa: CASSMAATHIF
d_gene: TRBD1; j_gene: TRBJ1-5; v_gene: TRBV20-1; abundance: many; CDR3nt: TGCAGTGCTAGAACGGGACAGGGCAATCAGCCCCAGCATTTT; CDR3aa: CSARTGQGNQPQHF
d_gene: .; j_gene: TRBJ2-5; v_gene: TRBV9; abundance: many; CDR3nt: TGTGCCAGCAGCGTACAAGCGGCACAAGAGACCCAGTACTTC; CDR3aa: CASSVQAAQETQYF